The 4 T cell receptor beta chains listed next were all sequenced from one sample in a study of CD8 T cells in Susac syndrome. Reverse transcription of about 0.5 to 1 ug RNA used random hexamers. TCRdb used MiXCR to reprocess the immunoSEQ multiplex PCR reads, holding one entry per CDR3 protein. The data show about 180,000 distinct CDR3 sequences, 85% to 95% seen once. Input material: CD8+ T cells from PBMCs. The receptors shown here come from a human donor with multiple sclerosis.

This chain links TRBV5-6 with TRBJ2-1, with 8 bases aligning to TRBD2. The trim removed 5 bases at V and 6 bases at J, leaving 13 bases unmatched. CDR3 length: 16 residues. Germline CDR1 reads SGHDT; CDR2 reads YYEEEE. The CDR3 DNA sequence: TGTGCCAGCAGTAAGACCGGGACTAGGATCGGCAATGAGCAGTTCTTC. Translating gives CASSKTGTRIGNEQFF.

The chain carries TRBV5-4 and TRBJ2-2; D not certain. In germline, CDR1 is SGHNT, CDR2 YYREEE (reference sequence). Trimming took 0 bases from V and 5 from J, leaving 5 bases between them. The CDR3 totals 13 residues. The CDR3 DNA is TGTGCCAGCAGCTTGGCTGAGACCGGGGAGCTGTTTTTT. Amino acid sequence: CASSLAETGELFF.

The chain employs TRBV29-1 and TRBJ1-2; D not certain. The CDR3 is 12 amino acids. Germline CDR1 and CDR2: SQVTM and ANQGSEA. V lost 0 bases and J lost 6, with 8 bases in between. In DNA, the CDR3 is TGCAGCGTTGAAGAAAGGAGGGATGGCTACACCTTC. It translates to CSVEERRDGYTF. Complete variable domain (other parts from reference TRBV29-1 and TRBJ1-2): SAVISQKPSRDICQRGTSLTIQCQVDSQVTMMFWYRQQPGQSLTLIATANQGSEATYESGFVIDKFPISRPNLTFSTLTVSNMSPEDSSIYLCSVEERRDGYTFGSGTRLTVV.

V usage is TRBV28 and J usage is TRBJ2-2, with D perhaps TRBD2 (5 bases). This CDR3 spans 13 amino acids. Trimming cost V 3 bases and J 4 bases, with 6 bases left between them. The germline CDR1 and CDR2 sequences are MDHEN and SYDVKM. The CDR3 sequence: CASSFAGTGELFF. CDR3 nucleotide sequence: TGTGCCAGCAGTTTTGCGGGCACCGGGGAGCTGTTTTTT.